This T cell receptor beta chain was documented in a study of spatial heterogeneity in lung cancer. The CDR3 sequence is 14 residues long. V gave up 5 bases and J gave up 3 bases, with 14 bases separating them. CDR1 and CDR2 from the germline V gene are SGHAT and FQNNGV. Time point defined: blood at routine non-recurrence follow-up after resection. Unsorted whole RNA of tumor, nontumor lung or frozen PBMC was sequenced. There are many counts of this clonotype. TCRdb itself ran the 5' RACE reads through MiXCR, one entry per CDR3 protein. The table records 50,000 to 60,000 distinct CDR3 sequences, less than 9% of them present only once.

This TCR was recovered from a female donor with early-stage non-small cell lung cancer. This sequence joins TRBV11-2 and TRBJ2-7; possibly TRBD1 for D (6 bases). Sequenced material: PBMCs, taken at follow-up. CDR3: CASSPYGDNYEQYF. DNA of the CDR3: TGTGCCAGCAGCCCCTACGGGGACAACTACGAGCAGTACTTC. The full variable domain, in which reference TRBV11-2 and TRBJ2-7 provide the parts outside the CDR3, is EAGVAQSPRYKIIEKRQSVAFWCNPISGHATLYWYQQILGQGPKLLIQFQNNGVVDDSQLPKDRFSAERLKGVDSTLKIQPAKLEDSAVYLCASSPYGDNYEQYFGPGTRLTVT.